The 27 T cell receptor beta chains given below trace back to one sample, sequenced in a study of T cells in Graves' hyperthyroidism and ophthalmopathy. TCR beta CDR3 regions were amplified from RNA transcripts. The HTBI primer set was used in a first-round RT-PCR of the TCR CDR3. TCRdb independently ran MiXCR on the multiplex PCR reads; one entry per CDR3 protein. The sample has about 620,000 distinct CDR3 sequences, around 15% seen once; the top ten hold 3% to 4%. Sequenced sample: blood. These receptors came from a woman aged 30 to 39 with Graves' hyperthyroidism.

This clonotype was counted ten times or more. The rearrangement uses TRBV29-1 and TRBJ2-3; maybe TRBD2 (6 bases). This CDR3 spans 13 amino acids. The ends were cut back, 4 bases at V and 1 base at J, with 9 bases in the middle. The germline V gene encodes CDR1 SQVTM and CDR2 ANQGSEA. CDR3 nucleotides: TGCAGCGTTGCCGGGAGACGCACAGATACGCAGTATTTT. Translated, it gives CSVAGRRTDTQYF.

This clonotype has just a few counts. This sequence joins TRBV5-4 and TRBJ2-1; D ambiguous. There are 15 residues in the CDR3. CDR1 and CDR2 (germline): SGHNT, YYREEE (reference sequence). Trimming left V 0 bases short and J 0 bases short, with 7 bases between. The CDR3 region is CASSLDPGSYNEQFF. The CDR3 DNA reads as TGTGCCAGCAGCTTGGACCCCGGCTCCTACAATGAGCAGTTCTTC. Looking up the rest from reference TRBV5-4 and TRBJ2-1 gives the full variable domain: ETGVTQSPTHLIKTRGQQVTLRCSSQSGHNTVSWYQQALGQGPQFIFQYYREEENGRGNFPPRFSGLQFPNYSSELNVNALELDDSALYLCASSLDPGSYNEQFFGPGTRLTVL.

This clonotype has a count of ten or more. This chain uses TRBV7-3 with TRBJ2-5; D not certain. Germline V gives CDR1 SGHTA, CDR2 FQGTGA. Trimming shortened V by 5 bases and J by 5 bases, and 18 bases separated the two germline ends. The CDR3 is 15 residues long. CDR3 in amino acids: CASSKLSGSKETQYF. The CDR3 DNA sequence: TGTGCCAGCAGCAAACTATCAGGCTCGAAGGAGACCCAGTACTTC.

The chain recombines TRBV6-2 or TRBV6-3 with TRBJ2-7, with a weak D call TRBD2 (5 bases). The CDR3 spans 15 residues. Trimming left V 0 bases short and J 5 bases short, with 14 bases between. CDR1 MNHEY and CDR2 SVGEGT come from the germline V gene. This CDR3 reads CASSYSSPGSDEQYF. The CDR3 DNA follows: TGTGCCAGCAGTTACTCGTCCCCGGGAAGCGACGAGCAGTACTTC.

Details on this clonotype: Since a much larger clone is just one base distant, this may be a read error. The chain uses TRBV4-3 and TRBJ2-3, with 13 bases fitting TRBD2. The germline CDR1 and CDR2 sequences are LGHNA and YSLEER. Trimming removed 0 bases from V and 10 bases from J; junction bases left unmatched: 13. This CDR3 comprises 18 residues. CDR3 sequence reads: CASSQDLKGTSGTDAQYF. DNA of the CDR3: TGCGCCAGCAGCCAAGATCTAAAAGGGACTAGCGGGACGGATGCGCAGTATTTT.

In its sample, this clonotype was seen many times. The chain combines TRBV5-1 with TRBJ2-3; TRBD1 agrees at 8 bases. The CDR3 covers 15 residues. V lost 2 bases, J lost 1 base, and 3 bases stayed unmatched. Germline CDR1 is SGHRS and CDR2 is YFSETQ. As DNA, the CDR3 is TGCGCCAGCAGCTTCGACAGGGGTGGCACAGATACGCAGTATTTT. It encodes CASSFDRGGTDTQYF.

This clonotype was seen many times. This sequence joins TRBV18 and TRBJ1-5; TRBD1 is a possible D gene (6 bases). Per the germline V gene, CDR1 is KGHSH and CDR2 is LQKENI. CDR3 length equals 13 residues. V dropped 6 bases and J dropped 5 bases, with 11 bases sitting between them. The CDR3 DNA sequence: TGTGCCAGCTCTCAGGGGTCGGATCAGCCCCAGCATTTT. Translation gives CASSQGSDQPQHF.

This clonotype was detected a few times. This chain links TRBV3-1 with TRBJ2-1; D perhaps matches TRBD2 (6 bases). The germline CDR1 and CDR2 sequences are LGHDT and YNNKEL (reference sequence). Trimming shortened V by 4 bases and J by 7 bases, and 17 bases separated the two germline ends. The CDR3 consists of 15 residues. The DNA of the CDR3 is TGTGCCAGCAGCCTCCGGGACTCCCTTCGTAATGAGCAGTTCTTC. Encoded protein: CASSLRDSLRNEQFF.

The rearrangement links TRBV6-1 to TRBJ2-2; 10 bases agree with TRBD1. Germline-derived CDR1 and CDR2 are MNHNS and SASEGT. This CDR3 has 14 residues. With V trimmed by 6 bases and J by 6 bases, 4 bases remained unmatched. The CDR3 DNA reads as TGTGCCAGCAGGCCTGACAGGGGGCCCGGGGAGCTGTTTTTT. Its translation: CASRPDRGPGELFF.

About this clonotype: Sequence at one end of the junction differs from germline and may be a read error. V is TRBV25-1 and J is TRBJ2-7; TRBD2 matches 7 bases. From germline, CDR1 is MGHDK and CDR2 SYGVNS. The CDR3 totals 16 residues. In DNA form, the CDR3 reads TGCGCCAGCAGCGCCCCCGGGGGGTTGGCAACGGACGAGCAGTACTTC. It codes for CASSAPGGLATDEQYF.

The chain combines TRBV7-8 with TRBJ2-7; D is ambiguous. This CDR3 is 13 amino acids long. Germline assignment: CDR1 SGHVS and CDR2 FQNEAQ. V was clipped by 5 bases and J by 6 bases, with 14 bases between them. The DNA of the CDR3 is TGTGCCAGCAGCAGGGTTTCGGTTGCCGAGCAGTACTTC. It yields the protein CASSRVSVAEQYF.

In its sample, this clonotype was seen many times. The V gene is TRBV6-2 or TRBV6-3, the J gene TRBJ2-5, with TRBD2 matching 10 bases. The J segment lost 5 bases and the V segment lost 6 bases, leaving 9 bases of the junction unmatched. Germline CDR1 reads MNHEY; CDR2 reads SVGEGT. The CDR3 has 15 residues. The CDR3, as DNA: TGTGCCAGCAGACCTAGCGGGGGCACGTTTGAGACCCAGTACTTC. Translation: CASRPSGGTFETQYF.

This clonotype was detected a few times. The chain combines TRBV5-6 with TRBJ1-1; no reliable D call. The germline gives CDR1 SGHDT, CDR2 YYEEEE. This CDR3 is built from 15 residues. Trimming took 0 bases from V and 0 from J, leaving 9 bases between them. The CDR3 DNA reads as TGTGCCAGCAGCTTGGGGCTAGGCGTGAACACTGAAGCTTTCTTT. The encoded protein is CASSLGLGVNTEAFF.

In regard to this clonotype: The junction departs from the called germline gene at one end, perhaps through a read error. The J gene is TRBJ2-7, the V gene TRBV29-1, with D tentatively TRBD2 (6 bases). In germline, CDR1 is SQVTM, CDR2 ANQGSEA. This CDR3 is 13 amino acids long. As DNA, the CDR3 is TGCAGCGCTGAATCTAGCGCCTCCTACGAGCAGTACTTC. Its protein product is CSAESSASYEQYF.

This clonotype was observed many times. At one boundary the junction diverges from the germline segment, which might be a read error. The gene calls are TRBV30 and TRBJ1-1, with D possibly TRBD1 on 5 matching bases. Germline V gene data show CDR1 as GTSNPN and CDR2 as SVGIG (reference sequence). This CDR3 region has 12 residues. In DNA form, the CDR3 reads TGTGCCTGTCGCCCAGGGAACCCTGAAGCTTTCTTT. Translated: CACRPGNPEAFF.

About this clonotype: At one end the junction does not follow the germline gene, possibly because of a read error. The genes are TRBV7-3 and TRBJ2-1; 10 bases are a match to TRBD2. The CDR3 is 15 residues long. The germline V gene has CDR1 SGHTA and CDR2 FQGTGA. In nucleotides, the CDR3 is TGTGTCAGCAGCGCCAGACTAGCGGGTCTAAATGAGCAGTTCTTC. This sequence encodes CVSSARLAGLNEQFF.

A word on this clonotype: Since a much larger clone is just one base distant, this may be a read error. The CDR3 here is CSARVMLLTITEQYF. The CDR3 DNA reads as TGCAGTGCTAGAGTTATGTTACTAACTATCACTGAGCAGTACTTC. This chain uses TRBV20-1 with TRBJ2-7; D not resolved. The germline V and J ends were trimmed by 1 base and 7 bases, with 20 bases remaining between them. Germline assignment: CDR1 DFQATT and CDR2 SNEGSKA (reference sequence). The CDR3 runs 15 residues.

The rearrangement links TRBV6-4 to TRBJ2-1, with D possibly called TRBD1 or TRBD2 (5 bases each). Between the trimmed V and J ends, which lost 5 bases and 2 bases, there was a span of 16 bases. The CDR3 loop spans 16 amino acids. Germline CDR1 MRHNA, CDR2 SNTAGT. The CDR3 DNA is TGTGCCAGCAGTTACCGGGACGAACTTACCTACAATGAGCAGTTCTTC. Translating it yields CASSYRDELTYNEQFF.

This clonotype was recorded many times. Here the CDR3 reads CASRDTGLSTDTQYF. The CDR3 DNA follows: TGTGCCAGCAGAGATACAGGGCTCAGCACAGATACGCAGTATTTT. The chain has TRBV6-2 or TRBV6-3 and TRBJ2-3, with D perhaps TRBD1 (6 bases). Per the germline V gene, CDR1 is MNHEY and CDR2 is SVGEGT. This CDR3 comprises 15 residues. Between the trimmed V and J ends, which lost 6 bases and 0 bases, there was a span of 13 bases.

This clonotype was found many times. This chain uses TRBV6-1 with TRBJ2-3; 7 bases match TRBD1. The V gene's germline CDR1 is MNHNS and CDR2 SASEGT. With V trimmed by 8 bases and J by 4 bases, 12 bases remained unmatched. The CDR3 sequence is 15 residues long. The CDR3 coding sequence is TGTGCCAGCGCAGGGAACAGGGGAGTTCCAGATACGCAGTATTTT. It specifies CASAGNRGVPDTQYF.

This chain uses TRBV7-3 with TRBJ2-1, with TRBD1 matching over 9 bases. With 5 bases clipped from V and 7 bases from J, the junction kept 6 bases outside the gene matches. Germline loops: CDR1 SGHTA, CDR2 FQGTGA. This CDR3 is 14 amino acids long. The CDR3 is CASSPGTGTNEQFF. CDR3 bases: TGTGCCAGCAGCCCCGGGACAGGGACTAATGAGCAGTTCTTC.

This clonotype was seen many times. This chain uses TRBV27 with TRBJ2-3; unclear D gene. Germline CDR1 reads MNHEY; CDR2 reads SMNVEV (reference sequence). The length of the CDR3 is 14 residues. Trimming took 5 bases from V and 0 from J, leaving 9 bases between them. CDR3 in DNA: TGTGCCAGCAGTGACGACTTAAGCACAGATACGCAGTATTTT. Its protein is CASSDDLSTDTQYF.

In this sample, this clonotype turned up a few times. One end of the junction fails to match germline, which may point to a read error. This chain links TRBV6-1 with TRBJ1-5; the D gene is possibly TRBD1 (6 bases). The germline V gene encodes CDR1 MNHNS and CDR2 SASEGT. The CDR3 is 17 residues long. The CDR3 reads CASSATGPYESSQPQHF. In DNA form, the CDR3 reads TGTGCCAGCAGTGCGACAGGCCCATATGAGAGCAGTCAGCCCCAGCATTTT.

This clonotype has a count of ten or more. V is TRBV7-2 and J is TRBJ1-2, with 8 bases lining up with TRBD1. The CDR3 has 15 amino acids. The J segment lost 7 bases and the V segment lost 2 bases, leaving 9 bases of the junction unmatched. Germline-derived CDR1 and CDR2 are SGHTA and FQGNSA. The CDR3 DNA reads TGTGCCAGCAGCTTAATGGCGACAGGGGAAAGTGGCTACACCTTC. It specifies CASSLMATGESGYTF. Looking up the rest from reference TRBV7-2 and TRBJ1-2 gives the full variable domain: GAGVSQSPSNKVTEKGKDVELRCDPISGHTALYWYRQSLGQGLEFLIYFQGNSAPDKSGLPSDRFSAERTGGSVSTLTIQRTQQEDSAVYLCASSLMATGESGYTFGSGTRLTVV.

This clonotype was recorded many times. The chain joins TRBV2 to TRBJ2-1; maybe TRBD2 (6 bases). This CDR3 has 13 amino acids. From germline, CDR1 is SNHLY and CDR2 FYNNEI. Trimming took 5 bases from V and 5 from J, leaving 10 bases between them. In DNA form, the CDR3 reads TGTGCCAGCAGTTATACTAGCCACAATGAGCAGTTCTTC. It codes for CASSYTSHNEQFF.

This clonotype occurred a few times. The chain couples TRBV9 to TRBJ1-3; D is possibly TRBD1 (6 bases). Germline lookup yields CDR1 SGDLS and CDR2 YYNGEE. This CDR3 spans 14 amino acids. The ends were cut back, 4 bases at V and 6 bases at J, with 14 bases in the middle. CDR3 sequence reads: CASSPRTALNTIYF. In DNA form, the CDR3 reads TGTGCCAGCAGCCCTAGGACAGCCTTAAACACCATATATTTT.

This clonotype occurred many times. Compared with germline, one end of the junction differs, possibly owing to a read error. The J gene is TRBJ2-1, the V gene TRBV11-3, with D possibly TRBD2 on 6 matching bases. The CDR3 is 14 residues long. CDR1 and CDR2 from the germline V gene are SGHNT and YENEEA. CDR3 bases: TGTGCCAGCAGTTTAGCGGTTGCCTACAATGAGCAGTTCTTC. Translated: CASSLAVAYNEQFF.